These T cell receptor beta chains were read from a single sample in a study of T cell repertoires in cytomegalovirus infection. These receptors have no identified antigens. TCRdb independently ran MiXCR on the reads; one entry per CDR3 protein. The sample shows some 220,000 distinct CDR3 sequences, less than 50% of them seen only once. Source: CD8+ T cells from cultured PBMCs, taken from culture after CMV antigen stimulation. The receptors here all came from a human donor in good health (CMV status not recorded). Some clones in this sample may be carry-over from other donors' samples. The CDR3 runs from the conserved cysteine through the conserved F or W. The order of the fields is CDR3 protein, CDR3 DNA, V gene, J gene, clone size, D gene. D genes are given only for firm matches. Expanded clones get a size class; other rows say once, few or many, or leave the size out.

CDR3 protein: CASSPLRQGAGQPQHF
CDR3 DNA: TGTGCCAGCAGCCCCCTCCGACAGGGAGCAGGACAGCCCCAGCATTTT
V gene: TRBV7-4
J gene: TRBJ1-5
clone size: .
D gene: TRBD1

CDR3 protein: CASSSSITTREQFF
CDR3 DNA: TGTGCCAGCAGCTCCAGTATAACCACAAGGGAGCAGTTCTTC
V gene: TRBV7-9
J gene: TRBJ2-1
clone size: .
D gene: .

CDR3 protein: CASRSAGDDEQFF
CDR3 DNA: TGTGCCAGCAGGTCCGCGGGAGACGATGAGCAGTTCTTC
V gene: TRBV11-2
J gene: TRBJ2-1
clone size: .
D gene: TRBD2

CDR3 protein: CASSYEGGTNSPLHF
CDR3 DNA: TGTGCCAGCAGTTACGAGGGGGGCACCAATTCACCCCTCCACTTT
V gene: TRBV6-5
J gene: TRBJ1-6
clone size: many
D gene: .

CDR3 protein: CASSPTGQLAYEQYF
CDR3 DNA: TGTGCCAGCAGCCCAACGGGACAGTTGGCCTACGAGCAGTACTTC
V gene: TRBV7-8
J gene: TRBJ2-7
clone size: few
D gene: TRBD1

CDR3 protein: CASSLIAGRVAEQFF
CDR3 DNA: TGTGCCAGCAGCTTAATAGCGGGACGGGTGGCTGAGCAGTTCTTC
V gene: TRBV7-3
J gene: TRBJ2-1
clone size: few
D gene: TRBD2

CDR3 protein: CASSEGTGGYEQYF
CDR3 DNA: TGTGCCAGCAGTGAAGGGACAGGGGGCTACGAGCAGTACTTC
V gene: TRBV6-1
J gene: TRBJ2-7
clone size: many
D gene: TRBD1

CDR3 protein: CASSYSLRLPNTGELFF
CDR3 DNA: TGTGCCAGCAGTTACTCCCTGAGGCTCCCGAACACCGGGGAGCTGTTTTTT
V gene: TRBV6-5
J gene: TRBJ2-2
clone size: .
D gene: .

CDR3 protein: CASSQTISGSGGEQFF
CDR3 DNA: TGTGCCAGCAGCCAAACGATATCAGGGTCGGGCGGTGAGCAGTTCTTC
V gene: TRBV27
J gene: TRBJ2-1
clone size: .
D gene: .

CDR3 protein: CASSLRGSAGGGNNEQFF
CDR3 DNA: TGCGCCAGCAGCTTACGAGGATCAGCGGGAGGAGGCAACAATGAGCAGTTCTTC
V gene: TRBV5-1
J gene: TRBJ2-1
clone size: .
D gene: TRBD2

CDR3 protein: CASSLAGLARGETQYF
CDR3 DNA: TGTGCCAGCAGCTTAGCGGGACTAGCGAGAGGGGAGACCCAGTACTTC
V gene: TRBV7-2
J gene: TRBJ2-5
clone size: many
D gene: TRBD2

CDR3 protein: CASSLSPISLYNEQFF
CDR3 DNA: TGTGCCAGCAGTTTATCACCCATCTCATTATACAATGAGCAGTTCTTC
V gene: TRBV28
J gene: TRBJ2-1
clone size: .
D gene: .

CDR3 protein: CASSNSGYNTEAFF
CDR3 DNA: TGTGCCAGTAGTAATTCAGGGTACAACACTGAAGCTTTCTTT
V gene: TRBV19
J gene: TRBJ1-1
clone size: .
D gene: .

CDR3 protein: CASKSGTAVRLNTEAFF
CDR3 DNA: TGTGCCAGCAAATCCGGGACAGCCGTCAGATTGAACACTGAAGCTTTCTTT
V gene: TRBV11-2
J gene: TRBJ1-1
clone size: .
D gene: TRBD1

CDR3 protein: CASSYSGQGNTGELFF
CDR3 DNA: TGTGCCAGCAGTTACTCGGGACAGGGGAACACCGGGGAGCTGTTTTTT
V gene: TRBV6-6
J gene: TRBJ2-2
clone size: .
D gene: TRBD1

CDR3 protein: CASSLETGALYNEQFF
CDR3 DNA: TGTGCCAGCAGCTTGGAGACAGGGGCCCTTTACAATGAGCAGTTCTTC
V gene: TRBV7-9
J gene: TRBJ2-1
clone size: .
D gene: TRBD1

CDR3 protein: CASSSEGEGRDTQYF
CDR3 DNA: TGTGCCAGCAGCTCGGAGGGGGAGGGCCGGGATACGCAGTATTTT
V gene: TRBV7-3
J gene: TRBJ2-3
clone size: .
D gene: .

CDR3 protein: CASSLKAAYEQYF
CDR3 DNA: TGTGCCAGCAGCTTAAAGGCGGCCTACGAGCAGTACTTC
V gene: TRBV7-8
J gene: TRBJ2-7
clone size: .
D gene: .

CDR3 protein: CASSLGQRPSNQPQHF
CDR3 DNA: TGTGCCAGTAGTTTAGGACAGCGCCCAAGCAATCAGCCCCAGCATTTT
V gene: TRBV19
J gene: TRBJ1-5
clone size: .
D gene: .

CDR3 protein: CASSLELPTAGELFF
CDR3 DNA: TGTGCCAGCAGCTTAGAACTACCTACGGCCGGGGAGCTGTTTTTT
V gene: TRBV7-2
J gene: TRBJ2-2
clone size: .
D gene: .

CDR3 protein: CASSEGITGPYQPQHF
CDR3 DNA: TGTGCCAGCAGTGAAGGTATTACAGGGCCCTATCAGCCCCAGCATTTT
V gene: TRBV6-1
J gene: TRBJ1-5
clone size: .
D gene: .

CDR3 protein: CASSLAWNYEQYF
CDR3 DNA: TGTGCCAGCAGCTTAGCCTGGAACTACGAGCAGTACTTC
V gene: TRBV11-1
J gene: TRBJ2-7
clone size: once
D gene: .

CDR3 protein: CASSFLGGGTDTQYF
CDR3 DNA: TGTGCCAGCAGTTTCCTAGGGGGAGGCACAGATACGCAGTATTTT
V gene: TRBV28
J gene: TRBJ2-3
clone size: .
D gene: .

CDR3 protein: CASSFYSGANVLTF
CDR3 DNA: TGTGCCAGCAGCTTCTACTCTGGGGCCAACGTCCTGACTTTC
V gene: TRBV7-6
J gene: TRBJ2-6
clone size: many
D gene: .

CDR3 protein: CASSLATATGARSYGYTF
CDR3 DNA: TGTGCCAGCAGCTTAGCCACTGCTACAGGGGCCCGCTCCTATGGCTACACCTTC
V gene: TRBV7-3
J gene: TRBJ1-2
clone size: once
D gene: TRBD1

CDR3 protein: CASSSSSGLGYKNIQYF
CDR3 DNA: TGTGCCAGCAGTTCCTCCTCGGGACTGGGGTACAAAAACATTCAGTACTTC
V gene: TRBV28
J gene: TRBJ2-4
clone size: .
D gene: .

CDR3 protein: CASSLLSSYNEQFF
CDR3 DNA: TGTGCCAGCAGCTTACTTTCCTCCTACAATGAGCAGTTCTTC
V gene: TRBV7-9
J gene: TRBJ2-1
clone size: many
D gene: .

CDR3 protein: CASSDSPNEQFF
CDR3 DNA: TGTGCCAGCAGTGACTCGCCCAATGAGCAGTTCTTC
V gene: TRBV7-8
J gene: TRBJ2-1
clone size: few
D gene: .

CDR3 protein: CASSGPSGGRANEQYF
CDR3 DNA: TGTGCCAGCAGTGGCCCCTCCGGCGGGAGGGCAAACGAGCAGTACTTC
V gene: TRBV6-4
J gene: TRBJ2-7
clone size: few
D gene: TRBD2

CDR3 protein: CAISEDRTPTEAFF
CDR3 DNA: TGTGCCATCAGTGAGGACAGGACACCCACTGAAGCTTTCTTT
V gene: TRBV10-3
J gene: TRBJ1-1
clone size: .
D gene: .

CDR3 protein: CASSPRTGGRMNTEAFF
CDR3 DNA: TGTGCCAGCAGTCCCAGGACAGGGGGACGGATGAACACTGAAGCTTTCTTT
V gene: TRBV6-5
J gene: TRBJ1-1
clone size: .
D gene: TRBD1

CDR3 protein: CASSGGVAGDLYEQYF
CDR3 DNA: TGTGCCAGCAGTGGCGGTGTAGCGGGGGATCTCTACGAGCAGTACTTC
V gene: TRBV2
J gene: TRBJ2-7
clone size: few
D gene: TRBD2

CDR3 protein: CASMLGADSNQPQHF
CDR3 DNA: TGTGCCAGCATGCTAGGGGCCGATAGCAATCAGCCCCAGCATTTT
V gene: TRBV2
J gene: TRBJ1-5
clone size: .
D gene: .

CDR3 protein: CASSFSDFTDTQYF
CDR3 DNA: TGTGCCAGCAGCTTCTCGGATTTTACAGATACGCAGTATTTT
V gene: TRBV7-8
J gene: TRBJ2-3
clone size: .
D gene: .

CDR3 protein: CASSPGGYNEQFF
CDR3 DNA: TGTGCCAGCAGCCCGGGGGGGTACAATGAGCAGTTCTTC
V gene: TRBV6-1
J gene: TRBJ2-1
clone size: many
D gene: TRBD2

CDR3 protein: CASSQGWEGSPGNTIYF
CDR3 DNA: TGTGCCAGCAGCCAAGGCTGGGAAGGGTCGCCTGGAAACACCATATATTTT
V gene: TRBV4-2
J gene: TRBJ1-3
clone size: few
D gene: .

CDR3 protein: CASSLKGNTEAFF
CDR3 DNA: TGTGCCAGCAGTTTAAAGGGGAACACTGAAGCTTTCTTT
V gene: TRBV27
J gene: TRBJ1-1
clone size: .
D gene: .

CDR3 protein: CASSPRSGGLYNEQFF
CDR3 DNA: TGTGCCAGCAGCCCCCGTAGCGGGGGGTTGTACAATGAGCAGTTCTTC
V gene: TRBV14
J gene: TRBJ2-1
clone size: .
D gene: TRBD2

CDR3 protein: CASQGWGLAGANEQFF
CDR3 DNA: TGTGCCAGTCAGGGTTGGGGTCTAGCGGGAGCGAATGAGCAGTTCTTC
V gene: TRBV19
J gene: TRBJ2-1
clone size: .
D gene: TRBD2

CDR3 protein: CASSPRTGNNEQFF
CDR3 DNA: TGTGCCAGCAGTCCGAGGACAGGGAATAATGAGCAGTTCTTC
V gene: TRBV12-3/TRBV12-4
J gene: TRBJ2-1
clone size: many
D gene: TRBD1

CDR3 protein: CASSGRTGDNEQFF
CDR3 DNA: TGTGCCAGCAGCGGGCGGACAGGAGACAATGAGCAGTTCTTC
V gene: TRBV7-6
J gene: TRBJ2-1
clone size: .
D gene: TRBD1

CDR3 protein: CASTPGVKSTSYEQYF
CDR3 DNA: TGTGCCAGCACTCCCGGGGTCAAATCCACCTCCTACGAGCAGTACTTC
V gene: TRBV6-5
J gene: TRBJ2-7
clone size: .
D gene: .

CDR3 protein: CSVGFGGRDNEQFF
CDR3 DNA: TGCAGCGTTGGCTTTGGCGGGAGGGACAATGAGCAGTTCTTC
V gene: TRBV29-1
J gene: TRBJ2-1
clone size: .
D gene: TRBD2

CDR3 protein: CASSTGQLPGGYTF
CDR3 DNA: TGTGCCAGCAGCACGGGACAGCTCCCGGGGGGCTACACCTTC
V gene: TRBV7-3
J gene: TRBJ1-2
clone size: few
D gene: TRBD1

CDR3 protein: CSAGTSGNYNEQFF
CDR3 DNA: TGCAGTGCAGGGACTAGCGGGAATTACAATGAGCAGTTCTTC
V gene: TRBV20-1
J gene: TRBJ2-1
clone size: .
D gene: TRBD2

CDR3 protein: CASTGGNEQYF
CDR3 DNA: TGTGCCAGCACGGGCGGGAACGAGCAGTACTTC
V gene: TRBV27
J gene: TRBJ2-7
clone size: .
D gene: .

CDR3 protein: CASLAGGEEQFF
CDR3 DNA: TGTGCCAGCCTAGCGGGAGGGGAAGAGCAGTTCTTC
V gene: TRBV28
J gene: TRBJ2-1
clone size: once
D gene: TRBD2

CDR3 protein: CASSLDTLGNEQFF
CDR3 DNA: TGTGCCAGTAGCTTAGACACCCTTGGGAATGAGCAGTTCTTC
V gene: TRBV19
J gene: TRBJ2-1
clone size: .
D gene: .